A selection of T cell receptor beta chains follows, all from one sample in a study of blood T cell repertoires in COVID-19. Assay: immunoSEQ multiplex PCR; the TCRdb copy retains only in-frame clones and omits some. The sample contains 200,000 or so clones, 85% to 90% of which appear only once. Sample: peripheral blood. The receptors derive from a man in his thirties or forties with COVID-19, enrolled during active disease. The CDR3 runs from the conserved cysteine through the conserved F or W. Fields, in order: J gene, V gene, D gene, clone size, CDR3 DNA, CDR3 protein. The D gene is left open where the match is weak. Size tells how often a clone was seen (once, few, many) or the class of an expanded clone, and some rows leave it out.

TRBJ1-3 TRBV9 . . TGTGCCAGCAGCGTAGGGCAGGGAAGAGGAAACACCATATATTTT CASSVGQGRGNTIYF
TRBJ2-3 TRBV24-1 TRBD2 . TGTGCCACCGCGCCGGGGGGGCCGGGGGATACGCAGTATTTT CATAPGGPGDTQYF
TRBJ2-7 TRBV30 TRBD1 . TGTGCCTGGAGTGCGGGAAGGGGGCGATCCTACGAGCAGTACTTC CAWSAGRGRSYEQYF
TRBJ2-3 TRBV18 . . TGTGCCAGCTCACAACATCGAGATACGCAGTATTTT CASSQHRDTQYF
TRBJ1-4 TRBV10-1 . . TGCGCCAGCAGTGGTGGGGGGGAAAAAGATAGCGGTGAAAAACTGTTTTTT CASSGGGEKDSGEKLFF
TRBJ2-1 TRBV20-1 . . TGCAGTGCTGCGGCCAATGAGCAGTTCTTC CSAAANEQFF
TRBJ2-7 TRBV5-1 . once TGCGCCAGCAGCAACACAGGGATTCGGGTCTACGAGCAGTACTTC CASSNTGIRVYEQYF
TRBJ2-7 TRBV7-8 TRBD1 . TGTGCCAGCAGCTTACCGGGACAGGGGGCACACGAGCAGTACTTC CASSLPGQGAHEQYF
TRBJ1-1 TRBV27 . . TGTGCCAGCAGTTTAGATCCTACTTTCATGAACACTGAAGCTTTCTTT CASSLDPTFMNTEAFF
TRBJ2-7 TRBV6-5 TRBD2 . TGTGCCAGCAGTTACTCTATTATAGCGGGGGCCTACGAGCAGTACTTC CASSYSIIAGAYEQYF
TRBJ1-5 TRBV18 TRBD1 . TGTGCCAGCTCGGGGACAGGGAGCGGCAATCAGCCCCAGCATTTT CASSGTGSGNQPQHF
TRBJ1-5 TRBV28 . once TGTGCCAGCAGCAAGCGTCAGGGGAACAATCAGCCCCAGCATTTT CASSKRQGNNQPQHF
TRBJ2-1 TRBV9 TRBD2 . TGTGCCAGCAGCGCCCCTGCGCTAGCGGGAATCAATGAGCAGTTCTTC CASSAPALAGINEQFF
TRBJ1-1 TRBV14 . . TGTGCCAGCAGCCACGAAGGGAGGACTGAAGCTTTCTTT CASSHEGRTEAFF
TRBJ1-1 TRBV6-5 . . TGTGCCAGCAGTAAACAGGGTTTGATCACTGAAGCTTTCTTT CASSKQGLITEAFF
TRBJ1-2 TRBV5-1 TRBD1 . TGCGCCAGCAGCCTCGACAGCTACAACAGGGGAACTAACTATGGCTACACCTTC CASSLDSYNRGTNYGYTF
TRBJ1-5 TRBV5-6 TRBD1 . TGTGCCAGCAGCTCCGACAGGGGCAATCAGCCCCAGCATTTT CASSSDRGNQPQHF
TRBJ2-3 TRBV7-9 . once TGTGCCAGCAGCCTCAAGGGCAGGGGCGATACGCAGTATTTT CASSLKGRGDTQYF
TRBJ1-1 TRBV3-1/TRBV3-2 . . TGTGCCAGCAGCCAAGAAGGCCACCCCGGGGACACTGAAGCTTTCTTT CASSQEGHPGDTEAFF
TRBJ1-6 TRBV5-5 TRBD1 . TGTGCCAGCAGCTTGGGGGGACAGGGCCTTCTCTCCTATAATTCACCCCTCCACTTT CASSLGGQGLLSYNSPLHF
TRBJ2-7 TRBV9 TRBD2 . TGTGCCAGCAGCGCCGGCAGCGGGGGAACCTACGAGCAGTACTTC CASSAGSGGTYEQYF
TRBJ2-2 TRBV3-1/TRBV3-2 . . TGTGCCAGCAGCCTATTGACCGGGGAGCTGTTTTTT CASSLLTGELFF
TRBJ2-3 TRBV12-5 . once TGTGCTAGTGGTTTGGCTAGGGGAGATACGCAGTATTTT CASGLARGDTQYF
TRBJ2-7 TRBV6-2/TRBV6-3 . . TGTGCCAGCAGTTACTTAGGTGGACAACCGGCGGGGGAGCAGTACTTC CASSYLGGQPAGEQYF
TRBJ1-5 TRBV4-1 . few TGCGCCAGCAGCCAAGAGAGGAAGAAGGCTAAAAATCAGCCCCAGCATTTT CASSQERKKAKNQPQHF
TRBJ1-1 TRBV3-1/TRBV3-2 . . TGTGCCAGCAGCCAACAGGGATGGAACACTGAAGCTTTCTTT CASSQQGWNTEAFF
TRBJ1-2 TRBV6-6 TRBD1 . TGTGCCAGCAGTTACCGAGACAGGGGGCGCGGCTACACCTTC CASSYRDRGRGYTF
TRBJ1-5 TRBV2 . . TGTGCCAGCATTATGGACATCAATCAGCCCCAGCATTTT CASIMDINQPQHF
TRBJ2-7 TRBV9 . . TGTGCCAGCAGCGTAGCTAGTTCGACCATTTACGAGCAGTACTTC CASSVASSTIYEQYF
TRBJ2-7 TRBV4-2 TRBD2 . TGTGCCAGCAGCCAAAACTTACTAGCGGTGCTCTACGAGCAGTACTTC CASSQNLLAVLYEQYF
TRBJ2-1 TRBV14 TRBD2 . TGTGCCAGCAGCCAAATTAGACTAGCGGTCTACAATGAGCAGTTCTTC CASSQIRLAVYNEQFF
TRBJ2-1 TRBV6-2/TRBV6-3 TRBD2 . TGTGCCAGCAGACCTCTGTTTGGACTAGCGGGAGACCCTAGCTCCTACAATGAGCAGTTCTTC CASRPLFGLAGDPSSYNEQFF
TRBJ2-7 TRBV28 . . TGTGCCAGCAGTTTTGGGCCAAGCGAGCAGTACTTC CASSFGPSEQYF
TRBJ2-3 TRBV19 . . TGTGCCAGTAGTCATCGGGACAACACAGATACGCAGTATTTT CASSHRDNTDTQYF
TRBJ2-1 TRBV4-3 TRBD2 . TGCGCCAGCAGCCAAGGGGGAGGGTACAATGAGCAGTTCTTC CASSQGGGYNEQFF
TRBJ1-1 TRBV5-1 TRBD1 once TGCGCCAGCAGCTTTCCCGGGACAGGGGGTCGCACTGAAGCTTTCTTT CASSFPGTGGRTEAFF
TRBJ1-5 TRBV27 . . TGTGCCAGCAGTTTACAGGGAGGGAATCAGCCCCAGCATTTT CASSLQGGNQPQHF
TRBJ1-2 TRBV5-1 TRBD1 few TGCGCCAGCAGCCAGGGACAGACCGACTATGGCTACACCTTC CASSQGQTDYGYTF
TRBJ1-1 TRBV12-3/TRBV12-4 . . TGTGCCAGCAGGCCAGGGGTTATGGCTGAAGCTTTCTTT CASRPGVMAEAFF
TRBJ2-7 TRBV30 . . TGTGCCTGGACCGGGACTGTCACCTACGAGCAGTACTTC CAWTGTVTYEQYF